The source of this TCR beta chain is a study of CD8 T cells in Susac syndrome. The RNA, roughly 0.45 to 1 ug, was put through reverse transcription using random hexamers. Amplification of TCR beta CDR3 used immunoSEQ multiplex PCR across 54 Vbeta and 13 Jbeta. TCRdb passed the immunoSEQ multiplex PCR reads through MiXCR, listing each CDR3 protein once. The table lists 150,000 to 160,000 distinct CDR3 sequences, less than 97% of them singletons. The CD8+ and CD4+ T cells were isolated magnetically using a negative isolation approach, whereas the TEMRA cells were enriched by FACS. The origin of this receptor is a human donor with multiple sclerosis. The sample was CD8+ T cells from PBMCs.

The CDR3 reads CASSTSGGFYEQYF. As DNA, the CDR3 is TGTGCCAGTTCGACTAGCGGGGGATTCTACGAGCAGTACTTC. V and J are TRBV19 and TRBJ2-7, with 12 positions matching TRBD2. The CDR3 loop spans 14 amino acids. Germline CDR1 reads LNHDA; CDR2 reads SQIVND (reference sequence). V dropped 8 bases and J dropped 3; count of bases not matched to a gene: 5.